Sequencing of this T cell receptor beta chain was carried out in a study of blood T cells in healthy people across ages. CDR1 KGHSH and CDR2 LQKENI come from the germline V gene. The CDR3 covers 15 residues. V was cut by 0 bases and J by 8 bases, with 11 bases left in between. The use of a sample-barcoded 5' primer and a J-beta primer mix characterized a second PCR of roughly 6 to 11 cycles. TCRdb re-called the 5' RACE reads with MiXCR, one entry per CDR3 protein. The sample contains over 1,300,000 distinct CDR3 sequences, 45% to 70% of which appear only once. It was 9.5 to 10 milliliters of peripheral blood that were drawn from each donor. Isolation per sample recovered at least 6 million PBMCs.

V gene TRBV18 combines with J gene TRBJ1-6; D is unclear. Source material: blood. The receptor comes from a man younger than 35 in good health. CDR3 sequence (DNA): TGTGCCAGCTCACCACCAAGGTTGGAGGATTCACCCCTCCACTTT. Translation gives CASSPPRLEDSPLHF.